This T cell receptor (beta chain) comes out of a study of cytomegalovirus exposure and HLA in healthy donors. In the study overall: Unique TCRs numbering roughly 80 million, obtained from HLA-typed donors, made up an early data release. Points from the study as a whole: The study designated some 180 TCR beta chains cytomegalovirus-associated. Per a prior analysis, the majority of TCR beta V segments were productive roughly 90% or roughly 30% of the time.

Trimming took 3 bases from V and 0 from J; bases not matched to a gene: 10. CDR3 length: 17 residues. CDR1 is MDHEN and CDR2 is SYDVKM in the germline V gene. Concerning this clone: Its cognate antigen is unknown.

The PCR employed 60 Vbeta primers together with 13 Jbeta primers. Sequencing was performed with immunoSEQ multiplex PCR; in TCRdb, only in-frame clones are kept and a portion is missing. Of approximately 290,000 clones in the sample, 80% were seen once. Sequencing was carried out using PBMCs. This sequence originates from a girl aged 2 to 10 in good health and CMV-seronegative. The chain has TRBV28 and TRBJ2-7; 8 nucleotides match TRBD1. The CDR3 DNA reads TGTGCCAGCAGTTTGCTACCCCACAGGGGGAGCTCCTACGAGCAGTACTTC. It encodes CASSLLPHRGSSYEQYF.